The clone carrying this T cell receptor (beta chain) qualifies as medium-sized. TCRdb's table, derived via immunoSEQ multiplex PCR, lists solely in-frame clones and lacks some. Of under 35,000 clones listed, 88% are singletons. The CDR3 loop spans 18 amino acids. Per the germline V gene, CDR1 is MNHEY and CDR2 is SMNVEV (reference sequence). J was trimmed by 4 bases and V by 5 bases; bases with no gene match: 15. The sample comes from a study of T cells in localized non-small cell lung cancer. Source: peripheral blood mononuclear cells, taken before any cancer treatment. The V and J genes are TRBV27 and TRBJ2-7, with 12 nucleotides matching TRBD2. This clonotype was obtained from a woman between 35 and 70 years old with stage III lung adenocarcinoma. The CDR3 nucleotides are TGTGCCAGCAGTCCGGGGACTAGCGGGTCAGGAGGTTGGTACGAGCAGTACTTC. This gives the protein CASSPGTSGSGGWYEQYF.